The sample holds a few counts of the clone carrying this T cell receptor (beta chain). Its antigen remains unknown. The table came from immunoSEQ multiplex PCR; TCRdb's copy has only in-frame clones and leaves some out. This table has around 2,200 clones, about 90% appearing once. The data belong to a study of chemoradiotherapy in HPV16-positive cancers. Study context: Candidate HPV-specific clones and shared TCR motifs came from a couple of HPV16-positive patients.

Findings and limits, study-wide: Non-HPV-specific T cells did not expand in tumors during treatment, whereas candidate HPV-specific clones and E7-related motifs did. For HPV16-positive patients, expanding HPV-responsive T cells associated with longer recurrence-free survival.

The material was tumor tissue, obtained from a patient who underwent chemoradiotherapy. This clonotype was obtained from a human donor with HPV-associated anogenital cancer.

CDR3 sequence reads: CATSRSPDSKQYGYTF. The CDR3 region has the DNA TGTGCCACCAGCAGATCGCCTGACTCCAAACAATATGGCTACACCTTC. This chain connects TRBV15 to TRBJ1-2; D unresolved. From germline, CDR1 is LNHNV and CDR2 YYDKDF (reference sequence). The length of the CDR3 is 16 residues. Trimming pared 2 bases from V and 5 bases from J, leaving 18 bases between.